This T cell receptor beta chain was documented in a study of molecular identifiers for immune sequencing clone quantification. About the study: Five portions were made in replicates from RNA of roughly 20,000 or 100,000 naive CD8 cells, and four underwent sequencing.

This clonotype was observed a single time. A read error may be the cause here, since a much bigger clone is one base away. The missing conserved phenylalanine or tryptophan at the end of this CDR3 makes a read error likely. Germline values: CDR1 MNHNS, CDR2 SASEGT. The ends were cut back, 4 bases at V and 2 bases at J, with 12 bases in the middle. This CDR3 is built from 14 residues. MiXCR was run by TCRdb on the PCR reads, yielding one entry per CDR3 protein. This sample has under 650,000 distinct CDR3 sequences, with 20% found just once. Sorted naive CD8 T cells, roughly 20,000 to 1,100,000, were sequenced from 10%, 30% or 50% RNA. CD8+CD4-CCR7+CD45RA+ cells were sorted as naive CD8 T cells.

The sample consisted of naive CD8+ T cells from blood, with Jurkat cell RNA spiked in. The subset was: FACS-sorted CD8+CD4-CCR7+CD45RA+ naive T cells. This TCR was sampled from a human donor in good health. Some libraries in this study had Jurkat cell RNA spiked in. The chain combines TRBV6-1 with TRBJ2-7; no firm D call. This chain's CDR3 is CASSGVNNAYEQYS. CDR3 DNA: TGTGCCAGCAGTGGGGTCAACAACGCCTACGAGCAGTACTCC.